Below are 14 T cell receptor beta chains sequenced from a single sample in a study of CD8 T cells in Susac syndrome. Reverse transcription of roughly 0.5 to 1 ug RNA was performed with random hexamers. TCRdb itself ran the immunoSEQ multiplex PCR reads through MiXCR, one entry per CDR3 protein. The sample carries 150,000 or so distinct CDR3 sequences, 95% recorded once. Sequenced sample: CD4+ T cells from PBMCs. The source is a human donor with Susac syndrome.

This chain uses TRBV15 with TRBJ1-2; no clear D. This CDR3 has 15 amino acids. Germline CDR1 is LNHNV and CDR2 is YYDKDF (reference sequence). V was clipped by 0 bases and J by 0 bases, with 8 bases between them. Here the CDR3 DNA reads TGTGCCACCAGCAGAGATCAAATAGCTAACTATGGCTACACCTTC. Amino acid sequence: CATSRDQIANYGYTF.

This chain joins TRBV30 and TRBJ2-1, with 9 bases identical to TRBD2. V gave up 4 bases and J gave up 4 bases; unmatched junction bases: 8. Looked up from germline, CDR1 is GTSNPN and CDR2 is SVGIG (reference sequence). The CDR3 sequence is 15 residues long. This CDR3 reads CAWKFSGSRYNEQFF. As DNA, the CDR3 is TGTGCCTGGAAATTTAGCGGGAGCAGGTACAATGAGCAGTTCTTC.

This clonotype was detected once. The chain employs TRBV7-2 and TRBJ2-5; TRBD2 aligns across 10 bases. This CDR3 has 15 amino acids. Germline V gene data show CDR1 as SGHTA and CDR2 as FQGNSA. V shed 6 bases, J shed 4 bases, and the junction held 8 bases outside the gene matches. The CDR3 protein is CASSYLAGVRETQYF. As DNA, the CDR3 is TGTGCCAGCAGTTACCTAGCGGGAGTTCGAGAGACCCAGTACTTC.

The chain's CDR3 is CSVHGVQETQYF. CDR3 nucleotide sequence: TGCAGCGTTCACGGGGTCCAAGAGACCCAGTACTTC. The chain employs TRBV29-1 and TRBJ2-5, with a possible D match to TRBD2 (5 bases). CDR1 SQVTM and CDR2 ANQGSEA come from the germline V gene. This CDR3 has 12 amino acids. Trimming shortened V by 5 bases and J by 1 base, and 8 bases separated the two germline ends.

This chain links TRBV30 with TRBJ1-1; a possible D gene is TRBD1 (5 bases). The germline V and J ends were trimmed by 4 bases and 4 bases, with 19 bases remaining between them. The CDR3 consists of 15 residues. CDR1 and CDR2 from the germline V gene are GTSNPN and SVGIG (reference sequence). CDR3: CAWIPERSGRTEAFF. DNA of the CDR3: TGTGCCTGGATCCCCGAAAGGTCAGGGCGCACTGAAGCTTTCTTT.

The genes are TRBV20-1 and TRBJ2-7; 8 bases are a match to TRBD2. Germline loops: CDR1 DFQATT, CDR2 SNEGSKA (reference sequence). The CDR3 is 15 residues long. Trimming removed 2 bases from V and 2 bases from J; junction bases left unmatched: 8. CDR3 in DNA: TGCAGTGCTAGATTCCCCGGGGGGGCCGCCTACGAGCAGTACTTC. Encoded protein: CSARFPGGAAYEQYF.

Here the CDR3 reads CASSPVRATSNQPQHF. The CDR3 nucleotides read TGTGCCAGCAGCCCCGTTCGGGCGACTAGCAATCAGCCCCAGCATTTT. The V and J genes are TRBV6-1 and TRBJ1-5; D gene uncertain. The CDR3 runs 16 residues. Germline CDR1 MNHNS, CDR2 SASEGT. Trimming stripped 6 bases from V and 0 bases from J, with 15 bases between.

This clonotype appeared once. V gene TRBV12-3 or TRBV12-4 combines with J gene TRBJ2-2; D is unclear. This CDR3 region has 13 residues. V was trimmed by 5 bases and J by 5 bases, leaving 9 bases between them. CDR3 residues: CASSENPTGELFF. The CDR3 DNA reads TGTGCCAGCAGTGAAAATCCAACCGGGGAGCTGTTTTTT.

CDR3 sequence: CASSVAPTGNEKLFF. Here the CDR3 DNA reads TGTGCCAGCAGCGTAGCCCCCACGGGGAATGAAAAACTGTTTTTT. The chain carries TRBV9 and TRBJ1-4; D is undetermined. Trimming left V 0 bases short and J 5 bases short, with 11 bases between. The germline gives CDR1 SGDLS, CDR2 YYNGEE. There are 15 residues in the CDR3.

This rearrangement joins TRBV30 to TRBJ1-1; D might be TRBD1 (5 bases). CDR1 is GTSNPN, CDR2 SVGIG, per germline (reference sequence). The V gene lost 0 bases and the J gene lost 7 bases, with 12 bases spanning the gap. The CDR3 sequence is 13 residues long. For the CDR3, the DNA is TGTGCCTGGAGTGTTGGTCGGGGCAGTGAAGCTTTCTTT. It yields the protein CAWSVGRGSEAFF.

The rearrangement uses TRBV7-9 and TRBJ1-2; a weak D match, TRBD1 (5 bases). Trimming cost V 5 bases and J 6 bases, with 19 bases left between them. The germline V gene encodes CDR1 SEHNR and CDR2 FQNEAQ (reference sequence). The CDR3 is made up of 15 amino acids. The CDR3 spells CASSPEGQKFHGYTF. CDR3 in DNA: TGTGCCAGCAGCCCAGAAGGACAAAAGTTCCATGGCTACACCTTC.

The chain carries TRBV20-1 and TRBJ1-4, with unresolved D. Trimming took 1 base from V and 8 from J, leaving 5 bases between them. Germline V gives CDR1 DFQATT, CDR2 SNEGSKA (reference sequence). This CDR3 region has 11 residues. CDR3 DNA sequence: TGCAGTGCTAGAGCTATGGAAAAACTGTTTTTT. Translating gives CSARAMEKLFF.

This sequence joins TRBV18 and TRBJ1-1, with D unclear. Trimming removed 4 bases at V and 1 base at J, with 16 bases between. This CDR3 has 16 amino acids. Germline V CDR1 and CDR2: KGHSH, LQKENI. Here the CDR3 reads CASSRANSGGNTEAFF. The CDR3 DNA follows: TGTGCCAGCTCACGAGCAAATTCGGGAGGGAACACTGAAGCTTTCTTT.

The V gene is TRBV3-1, the J gene TRBJ1-2, with a tentative D call TRBD1 (5 bases). Germline loops: CDR1 LGHDT, CDR2 YNNKEL (reference sequence). The CDR3 extends over 13 amino acids. The V gene lost 1 base and the J gene lost 5 bases, with 8 bases spanning the gap. This CDR3 reads CASSQGGTYGYTF. The CDR3 DNA follows: TGTGCCAGCAGCCAAGGCGGGACTTATGGCTACACCTTC. Full variable domain (remainder filled in from reference TRBV3-1 and TRBJ1-2): DTAVSQTPKYLVTQMGNDKSIKCEQNLGHDTMYWYKQDSKKFLKIMFSYNNKELIINETVPNRFSPKSPDKAHLNLHINSLELGDSAVYFCASSQGGTYGYTFGSGTRLTVV.